This entry concerns a single TCR beta chain. The antigen remains unidentified. This specimen includes other DNA sequences encoding the same CDR3. J gave up 0 bases and V 4 bases, and 2 bases lay outside the gene matches. The CDR3 sequence is 14 residues long. In germline, CDR1 is LNHDA, CDR2 SQIVND (reference sequence). This specimen belongs to a study of cytomegalovirus exposure and HLA in healthy donors. The study ran its PCR with 60 Vbeta and 13 Jbeta primers. Using immunoSEQ multiplex PCR, the repertoire was profiled, and TCRdb retains in-frame clones only, with some absent. The sample records under 250,000 clones, 82% being singletons. Study findings and constraints: In a later analysis, 16,951 TCR beta sequences were associated with HLA alleles at 0.05 false discovery rate.

The chain combines TRBV19 with TRBJ1-1; TRBD1 matches 7 bases. Sequencing was performed on PBMCs. This receptor was taken from a middle-aged man in good health and CMV-seropositive. The CDR3 coding sequence is TGTGCCAGTAGTACGGACAGGCTGAACACTGAAGCTTTCTTT. As protein: CASSTDRLNTEAFF.